This T cell receptor (beta chain) emerged from a study of CD8 T cells in ankylosing spondylitis. V gave up 2 bases and J gave up 7 bases; unmatched junction bases: 2. The CDR3 is 13 amino acids. The V gene's germline CDR1 is SGHTA and CDR2 FQGTGA. TCRdb recomputed calls from the 5' RACE reads with MiXCR, one row per CDR3 protein. This sample has 100,000 to 150,000 distinct CDR3 sequences, with roughly 17% found just once. Worth noting for this clonotype: Its target is unknown.

General study results and limits: The study identified a TCR beta motif of under ten highly homologous variants that appeared characteristic of ankylosing spondylitis blood.

This sequence joins TRBV7-3 and TRBJ2-1; 7 nucleotides align to TRBD2. The receptor comes from a male donor with ankylosing spondylitis. The sample was blood, either unsorted or a sorted T cell fraction (not recorded which). CDR3 sequence (DNA): TGTGCCAGCAGCTTAGCTAGCGGAAATGAGCAGTTCTTC. Its protein product is CASSLASGNEQFF.